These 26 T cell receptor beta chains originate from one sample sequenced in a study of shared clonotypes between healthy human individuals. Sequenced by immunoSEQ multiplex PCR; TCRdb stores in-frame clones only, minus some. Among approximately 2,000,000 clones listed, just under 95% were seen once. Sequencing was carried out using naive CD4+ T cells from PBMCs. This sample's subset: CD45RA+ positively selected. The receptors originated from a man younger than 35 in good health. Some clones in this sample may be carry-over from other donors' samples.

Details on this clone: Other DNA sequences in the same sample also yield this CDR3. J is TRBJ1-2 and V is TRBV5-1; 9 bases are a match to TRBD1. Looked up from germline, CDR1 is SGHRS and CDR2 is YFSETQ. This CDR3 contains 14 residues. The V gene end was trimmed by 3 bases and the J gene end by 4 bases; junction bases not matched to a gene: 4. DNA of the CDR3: TGCGCCAGCAGCTCGGAGGGACAGGGCTATGGCTACACCTTC. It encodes CASSSEGQGYGYTF.

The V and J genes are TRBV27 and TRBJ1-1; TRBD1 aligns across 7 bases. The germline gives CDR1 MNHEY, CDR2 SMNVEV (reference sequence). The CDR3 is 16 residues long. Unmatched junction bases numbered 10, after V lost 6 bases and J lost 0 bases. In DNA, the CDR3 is TGTGCCAGCAGCCCTACAGGGGCGGTAATGAACACTGAAGCTTTCTTT. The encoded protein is CASSPTGAVMNTEAFF.

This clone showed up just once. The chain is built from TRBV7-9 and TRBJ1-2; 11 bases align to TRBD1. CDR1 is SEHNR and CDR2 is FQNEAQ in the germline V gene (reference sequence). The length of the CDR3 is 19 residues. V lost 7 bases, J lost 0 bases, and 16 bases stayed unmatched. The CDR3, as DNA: TGTGCCAGCATCTCCTATGGCCGGGACAGGGGGTTGGCTAACTATGGCTACACCTTC. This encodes CASISYGRDRGLANYGYTF.

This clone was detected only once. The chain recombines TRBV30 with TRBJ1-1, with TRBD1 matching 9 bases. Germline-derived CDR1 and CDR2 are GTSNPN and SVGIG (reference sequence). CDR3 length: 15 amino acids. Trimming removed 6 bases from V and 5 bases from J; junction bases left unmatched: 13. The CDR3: CACTWGDRAWTEAFF. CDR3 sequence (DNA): TGTGCCTGTACCTGGGGGGACAGGGCCTGGACTGAAGCTTTCTTT.

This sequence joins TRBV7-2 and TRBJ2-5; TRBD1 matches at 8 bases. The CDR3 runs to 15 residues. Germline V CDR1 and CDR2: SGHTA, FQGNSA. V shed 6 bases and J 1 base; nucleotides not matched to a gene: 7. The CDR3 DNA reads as TGTGCCAGCAGTTTCCAGGGGGCGAGCCAAGAGACCCAGTACTTC. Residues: CASSFQGASQETQYF.

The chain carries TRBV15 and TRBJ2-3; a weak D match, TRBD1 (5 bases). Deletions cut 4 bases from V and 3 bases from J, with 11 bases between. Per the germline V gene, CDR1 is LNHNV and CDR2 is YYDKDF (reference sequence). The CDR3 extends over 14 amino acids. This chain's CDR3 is CATSMGQVTDTQYF. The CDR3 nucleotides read TGTGCCACCAGCATGGGGCAGGTTACAGATACGCAGTATTTT.

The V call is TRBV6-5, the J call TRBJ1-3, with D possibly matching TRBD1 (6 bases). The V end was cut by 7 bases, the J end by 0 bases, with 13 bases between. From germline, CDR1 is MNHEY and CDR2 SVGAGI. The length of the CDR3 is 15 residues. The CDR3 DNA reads TGTGCCAGCAAACAGGGAGGGCTCTCTGGAAACACCATATATTTT. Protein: CASKQGGLSGNTIYF.

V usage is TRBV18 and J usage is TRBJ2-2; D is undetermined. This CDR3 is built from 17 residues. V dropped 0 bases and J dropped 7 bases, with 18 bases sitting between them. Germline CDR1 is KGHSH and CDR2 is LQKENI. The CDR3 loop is CASSPPLSEELGGELFF. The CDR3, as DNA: TGTGCCAGCTCACCACCCTTATCTGAGGAACTGGGCGGGGAGCTGTTTTTT.

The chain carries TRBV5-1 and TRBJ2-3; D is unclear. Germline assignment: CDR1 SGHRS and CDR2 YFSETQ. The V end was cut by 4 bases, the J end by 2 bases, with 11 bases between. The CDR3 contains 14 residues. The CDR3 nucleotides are TGCGCCAGCAGCCCGGTGAGGCACACAGATACGCAGTATTTT. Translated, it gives CASSPVRHTDTQYF.

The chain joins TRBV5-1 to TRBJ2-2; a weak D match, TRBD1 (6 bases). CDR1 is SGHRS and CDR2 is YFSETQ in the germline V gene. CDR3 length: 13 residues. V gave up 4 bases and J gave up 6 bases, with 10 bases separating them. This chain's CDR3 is CASSPGQSGELFF. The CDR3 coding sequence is TGCGCCAGCAGCCCTGGACAGTCCGGGGAGCTGTTTTTT.

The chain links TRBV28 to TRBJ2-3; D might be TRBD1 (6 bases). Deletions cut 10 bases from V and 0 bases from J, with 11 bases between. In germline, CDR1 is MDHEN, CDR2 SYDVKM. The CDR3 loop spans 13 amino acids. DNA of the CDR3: TGTGCCACCCGGACAGTTAGCACAGATACGCAGTATTTT. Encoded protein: CATRTVSTDTQYF.

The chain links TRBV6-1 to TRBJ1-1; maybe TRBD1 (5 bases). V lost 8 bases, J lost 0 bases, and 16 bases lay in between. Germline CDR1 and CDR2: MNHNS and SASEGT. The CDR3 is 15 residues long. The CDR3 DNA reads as TGTGCCAGCGGGATCAGGGAAGGTGTGAACACTGAAGCTTTCTTT. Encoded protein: CASGIREGVNTEAFF.

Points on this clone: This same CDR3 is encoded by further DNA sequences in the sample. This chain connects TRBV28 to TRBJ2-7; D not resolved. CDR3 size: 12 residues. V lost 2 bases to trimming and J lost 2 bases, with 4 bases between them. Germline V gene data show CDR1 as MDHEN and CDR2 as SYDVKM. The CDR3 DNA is TGTGCCAGCAGTTTACAGGCCTACGAGCAGTACTTC. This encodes CASSLQAYEQYF.

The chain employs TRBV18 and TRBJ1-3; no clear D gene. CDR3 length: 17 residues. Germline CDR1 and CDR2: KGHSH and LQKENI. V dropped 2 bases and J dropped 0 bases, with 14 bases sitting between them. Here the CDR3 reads CASSPFRVYRSGNTIYF. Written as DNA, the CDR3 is TGTGCCAGCTCACCATTTAGAGTTTATCGCTCTGGAAACACCATATATTTT.

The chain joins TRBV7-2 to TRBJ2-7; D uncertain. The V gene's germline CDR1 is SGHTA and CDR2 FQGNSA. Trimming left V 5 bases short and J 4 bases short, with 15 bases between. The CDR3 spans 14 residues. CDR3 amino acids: CASSPQGQVYEQYF. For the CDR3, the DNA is TGTGCCAGCAGCCCGCAAGGGCAGGTGTACGAGCAGTACTTC.

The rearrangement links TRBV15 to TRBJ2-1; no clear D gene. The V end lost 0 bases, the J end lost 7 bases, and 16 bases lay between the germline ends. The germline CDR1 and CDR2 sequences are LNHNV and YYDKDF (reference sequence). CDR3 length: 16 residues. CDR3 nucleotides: TGTGCCACCAGCAGAGATCTCGGTTCCACTTCAAATGAGCAGTTCTTC. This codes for CATSRDLGSTSNEQFF.

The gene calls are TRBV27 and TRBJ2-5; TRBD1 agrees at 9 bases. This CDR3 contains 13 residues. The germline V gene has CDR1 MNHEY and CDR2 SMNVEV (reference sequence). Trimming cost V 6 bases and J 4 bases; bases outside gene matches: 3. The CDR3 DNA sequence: TGTGCCAGCAGCCCGACAGGGGGAGAGACCCAGTACTTC. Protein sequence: CASSPTGGETQYF.

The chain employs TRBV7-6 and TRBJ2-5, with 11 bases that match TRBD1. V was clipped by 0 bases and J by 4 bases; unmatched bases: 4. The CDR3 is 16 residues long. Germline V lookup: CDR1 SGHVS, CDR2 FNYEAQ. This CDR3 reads CASSLAGTGGRETQYF. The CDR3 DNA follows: TGTGCCAGCAGCTTAGCCGGGACAGGGGGAAGAGAGACCCAGTACTTC.

The CDR3 protein is CASSLSSLITDTQYF. In DNA form, the CDR3 reads TGTGCCAGCAGTCTTTCTAGCCTGATCACAGATACGCAGTATTTT. The chain links TRBV7-2 to TRBJ2-3; possible D gene TRBD2, 5 bases. Germline CDR1 SGHTA, CDR2 FQGNSA. Trimming took off 6 bases at V and 2 bases at J, with 15 bases between the two ends. There are 15 residues in the CDR3.

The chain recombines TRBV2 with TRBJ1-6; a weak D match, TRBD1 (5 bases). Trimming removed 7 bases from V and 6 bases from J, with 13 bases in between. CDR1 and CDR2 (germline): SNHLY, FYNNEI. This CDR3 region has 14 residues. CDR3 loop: CASTRDRINSPLHF. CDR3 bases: TGTGCCAGCACTCGGGACCGGATTAATTCACCCCTCCACTTT.

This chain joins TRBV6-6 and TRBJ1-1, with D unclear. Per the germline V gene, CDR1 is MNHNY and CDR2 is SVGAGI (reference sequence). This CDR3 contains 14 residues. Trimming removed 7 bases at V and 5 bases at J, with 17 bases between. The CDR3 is CASTRVSPGTEAFF. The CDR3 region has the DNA TGTGCCAGCACCCGGGTCTCCCCTGGGACTGAAGCTTTCTTT.

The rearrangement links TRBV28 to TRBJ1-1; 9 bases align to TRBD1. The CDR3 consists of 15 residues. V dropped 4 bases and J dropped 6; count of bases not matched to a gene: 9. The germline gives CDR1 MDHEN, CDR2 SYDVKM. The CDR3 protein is CASSSRTGDPSEAFF. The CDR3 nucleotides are TGTGCCAGCAGTTCCCGGACAGGGGACCCCTCTGAAGCTTTCTTT.

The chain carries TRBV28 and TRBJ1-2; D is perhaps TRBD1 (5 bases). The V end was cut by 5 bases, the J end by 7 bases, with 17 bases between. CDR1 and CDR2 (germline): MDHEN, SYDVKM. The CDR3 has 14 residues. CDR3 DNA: TGTGCCAGCAGTATCAGGGTTTCTCTCAGTGGCTACACCTTC. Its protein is CASSIRVSLSGYTF.

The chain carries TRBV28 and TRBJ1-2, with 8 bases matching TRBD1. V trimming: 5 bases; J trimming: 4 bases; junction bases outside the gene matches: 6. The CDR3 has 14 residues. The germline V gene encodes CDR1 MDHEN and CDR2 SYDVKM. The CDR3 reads CASSTPQGAYGYTF. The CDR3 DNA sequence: TGTGCCAGCAGTACCCCCCAGGGGGCCTATGGCTACACCTTC.

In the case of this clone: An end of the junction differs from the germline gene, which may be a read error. The CDR3 DNA reads TGTGCCGGCAGTTTCGGAGGCAGGGTAGGATCTGAAGCTTTCTTT. Its translation is CAGSFGGRVGSEAFF. V gene TRBV28 combines with J gene TRBJ1-1; the D gene is possibly TRBD1 (5 bases). Germline CDR1 reads MDHEN; CDR2 reads SYDVKM. The CDR3 runs 15 residues.

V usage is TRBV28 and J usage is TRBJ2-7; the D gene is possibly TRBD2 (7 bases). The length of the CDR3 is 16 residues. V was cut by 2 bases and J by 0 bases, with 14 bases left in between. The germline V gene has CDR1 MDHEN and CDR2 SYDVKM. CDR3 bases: TGTGCCAGCAGTTTACCGGGGGGCCTTGTCTCCTACGAGCAGTACTTC. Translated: CASSLPGGLVSYEQYF.